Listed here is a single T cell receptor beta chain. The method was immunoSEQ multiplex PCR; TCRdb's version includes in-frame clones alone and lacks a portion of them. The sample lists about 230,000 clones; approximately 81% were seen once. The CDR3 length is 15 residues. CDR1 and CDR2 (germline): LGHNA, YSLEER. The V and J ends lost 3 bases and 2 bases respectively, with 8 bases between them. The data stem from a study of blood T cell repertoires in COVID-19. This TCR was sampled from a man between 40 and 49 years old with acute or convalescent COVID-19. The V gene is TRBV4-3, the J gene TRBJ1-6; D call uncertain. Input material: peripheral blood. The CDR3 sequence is CASSQELAYNSPLHF. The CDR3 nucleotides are TGCGCCAGCAGCCAGGAGCTGGCCTATAATTCACCCCTCCACTTT.